This T cell receptor (beta chain) stems from a study of control samples from healthy donors and cancer patients. The repertoire was sequenced with immunoSEQ multiplex PCR; TCRdb's copy has only in-frame clones and lacks some. This sample yields over 80,000 clones, of which 82% are seen a single time; 1.5% to 2% belongs to the top ten. CDR1 is MNHNS and CDR2 is SASEGT in the germline V gene. Trimming removed 1 base at V and 6 bases at J, with 10 bases between. The CDR3 covers 13 residues. The sequencing input was blood. The clonotype originates from a man aged 60 to 69 in good health. The rearrangement links TRBV6-1 to TRBJ2-7, with D perhaps TRBD2 (5 bases). CDR3: CASSEGFAGEQYF. The CDR3 region has the DNA TGTGCCAGCAGTGAAGGCTTCGCGGGCGAGCAGTACTTC.